This entry lists 20 T cell receptor beta chains sequenced from one sample in a study of sequential checkpoint blockade in melanoma. TCRdb keeps only in-frame clones here, not all; method: immunoSEQ multiplex PCR. The table includes 15,000 to 20,000 clones, around 63% detected once. Treatment described: randomized to nivolumab then ipilimumab (arm A) or the reverse (arm B). The material sequenced was CD8+ T cells sorted from blood (inferred from file names), taken from a patient given nivolumab and ipilimumab in sequence. The receptor source for this set is a human donor with melanoma.

The chain recombines TRBV19 with TRBJ2-7; TRBD1 matches 11 bases. The V gene's germline CDR1 is LNHDA and CDR2 SQIVND (reference sequence). The CDR3 is 15 residues long. Trimming at V came to 6 bases and at J to 5 bases, leaving 9 bases not matched to a gene. CDR3 loop: CASSPGDRGSHEQYF. DNA of the CDR3: TGTGCCAGTAGCCCAGGGGACAGGGGGTCCCACGAGCAGTACTTC.

The DNA for the CDR3 is TGTGCCAGCAGCGTGGGACAGGGGATAGGCACAGATACGCAGTATTTT. This gives the protein CASSVGQGIGTDTQYF. This chain connects TRBV9 to TRBJ2-3; 10 bases fit TRBD1. This CDR3 comprises 16 residues. From germline, CDR1 is SGDLS and CDR2 YYNGEE. With V trimmed by 2 bases and J by 1 base, 4 bases remained unmatched.

The genes are TRBV9 and TRBJ1-2; unclear D gene. V was clipped by 4 bases and J by 1 base, with 23 bases between them. The CDR3 spans 18 residues. Germline V lookup: CDR1 SGDLS, CDR2 YYNGEE. The DNA for the CDR3 is TGTGCCAGCAGCACCCCCCGGGCCCGGGAAGGATTTAACTATGGCTACACCTTC. Its translation is CASSTPRAREGFNYGYTF. Full variable domain (remainder filled in from reference TRBV9 and TRBJ1-2): DSGVTQTPKHLITATGQRVTLRCSPRSGDLSVYWYQQSLDQGLQFLIQYYNGEERAKGNILERFSAQQFPDLHSELNLSSLELGDSALYFCASSTPRAREGFNYGYTFGSGTRLTVV.

The genes are TRBV5-6 and TRBJ2-1; 8 bases fit TRBD2. Per the germline V gene, CDR1 is SGHDT and CDR2 is YYEEEE. Unmatched junction bases numbered 9, after V lost 4 bases and J lost 6 bases. The CDR3 totals 15 residues. Written as DNA, the CDR3 is TGTGCCAGCAGCCCTGTCCTACTAGCGGCCAATGAGCAGTTCTTC. It codes for CASSPVLLAANEQFF.

CDR3 in DNA: TGTGCCAGCAGCGCGATAGCGGGAGGACACCTCTACAATGAGCAGTTCTTC. Amino acid sequence: CASSAIAGGHLYNEQFF. The J gene is TRBJ2-1, the V gene TRBV9, with 10 bases aligning to TRBD2. V gave up 3 bases and J gave up 3 bases; unmatched junction bases: 9. Per the germline V gene, CDR1 is SGDLS and CDR2 is YYNGEE. CDR3 size: 17 residues. The full variable domain, its missing parts supplied by reference TRBV9 and TRBJ2-1, is DSGVTQTPKHLITATGQRVTLRCSPRSGDLSVYWYQQSLDQGLQFLIQYYNGEERAKGNILERFSAQQFPDLHSELNLSSLELGDSALYFCASSAIAGGHLYNEQFFGPGTRLTVL.

The chain joins TRBV6-5 to TRBJ2-7; maybe TRBD1 (6 bases). Trimming removed 5 bases at V and 6 bases at J, with 11 bases between. The CDR3 has 12 residues. Germline CDR1 reads MNHEY; CDR2 reads SVGAGI. CDR3 region: CASSAGAAEQYF. The CDR3 DNA sequence: TGTGCCAGCAGTGCAGGGGCCGCCGAGCAGTACTTC.

The chain has TRBV13 and TRBJ2-5; maybe TRBD2 (7 bases). In germline, CDR1 is PRHDT, CDR2 FYEKMQ (reference sequence). The CDR3 extends over 13 amino acids. Trimming cost V 10 bases and J 5 bases, with 17 bases left between them. The CDR3 protein is CATRGGGSETQYF. DNA of the CDR3: TGTGCCACCAGAGGCGGGGGCTCGGAGACCCAGTACTTC.

This sequence joins TRBV11-2 and TRBJ2-2; D gene uncertain. V was shortened by 3 bases and J by 6 bases, with 5 bases between the two germline ends. CDR1 is SGHAT and CDR2 is FQNNGV in the germline V gene. The CDR3 runs 12 residues. The CDR3 is CASSLTSGELFF. The DNA for the CDR3 is TGTGCCAGCAGCTTGACTTCCGGGGAGCTGTTTTTT.

This chain joins TRBV6-4 and TRBJ2-3; 12 nucleotides agree with TRBD2. The CDR3 contains 14 residues. Germline CDR1 is MRHNA and CDR2 is SNTAGT. Unmatched junction bases numbered 1, after V lost 4 bases and J lost 5 bases. CDR3 region: CASSGGLAGDTQYF. In DNA form, the CDR3 reads TGTGCCAGCAGTGGGGGACTAGCGGGAGATACGCAGTATTTT.

This clone was counted only a few times. The CDR3 region has the DNA TGTGCCTGGAGCCCCACAGGGCCGGACGAGCAGTACTTC. Amino acids: CAWSPTGPDEQYF. V and J are TRBV30 and TRBJ2-7; a possible D gene is TRBD1 (6 bases). CDR1 and CDR2 from the germline V gene are GTSNPN and SVGIG (reference sequence). Trimming left V 3 bases short and J 5 bases short, with 14 bases between. This CDR3 contains 13 residues.

Only a few counts were recorded for this clone. The V gene is TRBV4-1, the J gene TRBJ2-7; 7 bases line up with TRBD1. The CDR3 spans 13 residues. With V trimmed by 4 bases and J by 6 bases, 6 bases remained unmatched. Germline-derived CDR1 and CDR2 are MGHRA and YSYEKL. The CDR3 nucleotides are TGCGCCAGCAGCCTCCGGGACAGCCCCGAGCAGTACTTC. Its translation is CASSLRDSPEQYF.

The chain links TRBV2 to TRBJ2-7; 12 bases agree with TRBD1. CDR3 size: 16 residues. Looked up from germline, CDR1 is SNHLY and CDR2 is FYNNEI. V trimming: 6 bases; J trimming: 7 bases; junction bases outside the gene matches: 13. The CDR3 region is CASSGTGGAPPQEQYF. Written as DNA, the CDR3 is TGTGCCAGCAGCGGGACAGGGGGCGCACCCCCGCAAGAGCAGTACTTC.

The rearrangement joins TRBV7-6 to TRBJ2-3; 8 nucleotides line up with TRBD2. In germline, CDR1 is SGHVS, CDR2 FNYEAQ. The CDR3 extends over 15 amino acids. Trimming at V came to 4 bases and at J to 3 bases, leaving 6 bases not matched to a gene. The CDR3 spells CASSSLAGLTDTQYF. The CDR3 bases are TGTGCCAGCAGCTCTTTAGCGGGGCTTACAGATACGCAGTATTTT.

The chain employs TRBV7-9 and TRBJ2-5; TRBD1 aligns across 8 bases. Germline-derived CDR1 and CDR2 are SEHNR and FQNEAQ (reference sequence). CDR3 length: 15 amino acids. The J segment lost 5 bases and the V segment lost 7 bases, leaving 12 bases of the junction unmatched. The CDR3 region has the DNA TGTGCCAGCACGCCAGGGGGCGGAGGGAGGGAGACCCAGTACTTC. Translating it yields CASTPGGGGRETQYF.

This clone was seen only a few times. The genes are TRBV6-1 and TRBJ2-3; D ambiguous. Germline CDR1 MNHNS, CDR2 SASEGT. The V gene lost 5 bases and the J gene lost 2 bases, with 11 bases spanning the gap. The CDR3 consists of 14 residues. CDR3 in amino acids: CASSLSMATDTQYF. CDR3 DNA sequence: TGTGCCAGCAGTCTCTCGATGGCCACAGATACGCAGTATTTT.

The chain carries TRBV28 and TRBJ1-1, with no clear D. V was pared by 2 bases and J by 3 bases, with 13 bases between. This CDR3 spans 15 amino acids. Germline CDR1 is MDHEN and CDR2 is SYDVKM. CDR3 in DNA: TGTGCCAGCAGTTTAAGTTACGGTCAGGACACTGAAGCTTTCTTT. Translating it yields CASSLSYGQDTEAFF.

This clone is labeled as medium-sized. The chain uses TRBV28 and TRBJ2-1, with 11 bases aligning to TRBD2. Germline V gene data show CDR1 as MDHEN and CDR2 as SYDVKM. V lost 4 bases, J lost 8 bases, and 10 bases stayed unmatched. This CDR3 has 16 residues. The CDR3 loop is CASSSSLAGGADEQFF. DNA of the CDR3: TGTGCCAGCAGTTCTTCCCTAGCGGGAGGCGCGGATGAGCAGTTCTTC.

The rearrangement uses TRBV25-1 and TRBJ1-5, with 9 bases lining up with TRBD1. With 2 bases clipped from V and 6 bases from J, the junction kept 5 bases outside the gene matches. CDR1 and CDR2 from the germline V gene are MGHDK and SYGVNS. The CDR3 runs to 15 residues. CDR3 protein: CASSETGGVGQPQHF. The CDR3 region has the DNA TGTGCCAGCAGTGAAACAGGGGGCGTCGGTCAGCCCCAGCATTTT.

CDR3 region: CASSSQREAVYNEQFF. The CDR3 nucleotides are TGTGCCAGCAGTTCTCAGCGGGAGGCGGTCTACAATGAGCAGTTCTTC. The rearrangement links TRBV28 to TRBJ2-1, with 9 bases matching TRBD2. The V and J ends lost 4 bases and 3 bases, in that order; junction bases with no gene match: 7. Germline V CDR1 and CDR2: MDHEN, SYDVKM. The CDR3 totals 16 residues.

This clone was detected only once. This chain connects TRBV19 to TRBJ1-1; D possibly corresponds to TRBD1 (5 bases). The germline V gene encodes CDR1 LNHDA and CDR2 SQIVND (reference sequence). The ends were cut back, 3 bases at V and 0 bases at J, with 11 bases in the middle. The CDR3 has 15 amino acids. The CDR3 DNA is TGTGCCAGTAGTATCGCTCAGACAGTGAACACTGAAGCTTTCTTT. It is translated as CASSIAQTVNTEAFF.